The next 18 T cell receptor beta chains were all read from a single sample in a study of T cells in Graves' hyperthyroidism and ophthalmopathy. TCR beta CDR3 sequences were amplified from RNA transcripts. A set of HTBI primers served as the primers for a first-round RT-PCR of the TCR CDR3. TCRdb re-derived calls from the multiplex PCR reads in MiXCR, one entry per CDR3 protein. The data hold more than 500,000 distinct CDR3 sequences, with about 15% observed a single time. Sequencing was performed on blood. The receptors derive from a woman in her thirties or forties with Graves' hyperthyroidism.

This clonotype was counted ten times or more. The chain joins TRBV5-6 to TRBJ1-5, with D unclear. The CDR3 runs 12 residues. The germline gives CDR1 SGHDT, CDR2 YYEEEE. The germline V and J ends were trimmed by 4 bases and 7 bases, with 9 bases remaining between them. The CDR3 nucleotides read TGTGCCAGCAGCGTGGTAGACCAGCCCCAGCATTTT. Translating it yields CASSVVDQPQHF.

The genes are TRBV11-2 and TRBJ2-1, with 9 bases that match TRBD2. CDR3 length: 15 residues. V dropped 2 bases and J dropped 4; count of bases not matched to a gene: 3. Germline V CDR1 and CDR2: SGHAT, FQNNGV. DNA for the CDR3: TGTGCCAGCAGCTTACTAGCGGGATTATACAATGAGCAGTTCTTC. Its protein is CASSLLAGLYNEQFF.

The chain combines TRBV10-2 with TRBJ2-1; TRBD1 matches at 8 bases. The CDR3 totals 15 residues. From germline, CDR1 is WSHSY and CDR2 SAAADI. Germline trimming cut 6 bases from V and 9 bases from J; bases unmatched to any gene: 13. CDR3 bases: TGCGCCAGCAGCGAAGGGCAGGGGGCGCCTGGTGAGCAGTTCTTC. Translation: CASSEGQGAPGEQFF.

This clonotype has at least ten counts. The chain combines TRBV4-2 with TRBJ1-1, with no clear D. The CDR3 runs 14 residues. The germline gives CDR1 LGHNA, CDR2 YNFKEQ. V was shortened by 0 bases and J by 5 bases, with 10 bases between the two germline ends. The CDR3 DNA is TGTGCCAGCAGCCAAGATGGAGGGTGGACTGAAGCTTTCTTT. It yields the protein CASSQDGGWTEAFF.

The CDR3 bases are TGTGCCAGCAGTCCAGGACAGGGGGTTCGTCGGAATTCACCCCTCCACTTT. As protein: CASSPGQGVRRNSPLHF. V usage is TRBV28 and J usage is TRBJ1-6; 10 nucleotides agree with TRBD1. V shed 5 bases, J shed 7 bases, and the junction held 11 bases outside the gene matches. This CDR3 is built from 17 residues. The V gene's germline CDR1 is MDHEN and CDR2 SYDVKM.

This clonotype showed up just a few times. The V gene is TRBV12-3 or TRBV12-4, the J gene TRBJ2-7; D not certain. The CDR3 sequence is 14 residues long. Trimming removed 1 base at V and 2 bases at J, with 9 bases between. This CDR3 reads CASSLEARAYEQYF. In nucleotides, the CDR3 is TGTGCCAGCAGTTTAGAGGCTAGAGCCTACGAGCAGTACTTC.

This clonotype was counted many times. The rearrangement joins TRBV11-2 to TRBJ2-5, with 8 bases that match TRBD1. This CDR3 is 13 amino acids long. The germline gives CDR1 SGHAT, CDR2 FQNNGV. With V trimmed by 4 bases and J by 5 bases, 3 bases remained unmatched. CDR3 amino acids: CASSSGQAETQYF. The CDR3 nucleotides are TGTGCCAGCAGCTCGGGACAGGCGGAGACCCAGTACTTC.

The chain is built from TRBV19 and TRBJ2-7; 10 bases align to TRBD1. The V and J ends lost 6 bases and 3 bases, in that order; junction bases with no gene match: 5. Germline V gives CDR1 LNHDA, CDR2 SQIVND (reference sequence). There are 14 residues in the CDR3. DNA for the CDR3: TGTGCCAGTAGCGGGACAGGGGCGGGCTACGAGCAGTACTTC. It codes for CASSGTGAGYEQYF. Drawing the rest from reference TRBV19 and TRBJ2-7, the complete variable domain is DGGITQSPKYLFRKEGQNVTLSCEQNLNHDAMYWYRQDPGQGLRLIYYSQIVNDFQKGDIAEGYSVSREKKESFPLTVTSAQKNPTAFYLCASSGTGAGYEQYFGPGTRLTVT.

There are many counts of this clonotype. The chain couples TRBV3-1 to TRBJ2-1, with TRBD2 matching 8 bases. V gave up 1 base and J gave up 9 bases; unmatched junction bases: 2. Germline V CDR1 and CDR2: LGHDT, YNNKEL (reference sequence). The CDR3 totals 13 residues. CDR3 region: CASSQGLAPEQFF. CDR3 nucleotide sequence: TGTGCCAGCAGCCAAGGACTAGCGCCTGAGCAGTTCTTC.

This clonotype was found a few times. Because the CDR3 is missing its conserved closing phenylalanine or tryptophan, this is likely a read error. The chain recombines TRBV7-3 with TRBJ2-3; D gene unclear. Trimming took 1 base from V and 1 from J, leaving 3 bases between them. The CDR3 sequence is 13 residues long. Germline CDR1 is SGHTA and CDR2 is FQGTGA. The CDR3 spells CASSLKGTDTQYS. CDR3 bases: TGTGCCAGCAGCTTAAAAGGCACAGATACGCAGTATTCT.

This clonotype came up many times. The V gene is TRBV7-9, the J gene TRBJ1-2, with no clear D. This CDR3 region has 16 residues. The germline V and J ends were trimmed by 1 base and 0 bases, with 12 bases remaining between them. Germline V gene data show CDR1 as SEHNR and CDR2 as FQNEAQ (reference sequence). In DNA, the CDR3 is TGTGCCAGCAGCTTAGACGGGAGCAGGTCTAACTATGGCTACACCTTC. Protein product: CASSLDGSRSNYGYTF.

Ten or more counts support this clonotype. The V and J genes are TRBV2 and TRBJ1-4; D is unresolved. This CDR3 spans 15 amino acids. Looked up from germline, CDR1 is SNHLY and CDR2 is FYNNEI. V dropped 8 bases and J dropped 0 bases, with 13 bases sitting between them. CDR3 sequence: CASGRTETTNEKLFF. CDR3 nucleotide sequence: TGTGCCAGCGGCCGGACGGAAACAACTAATGAAAAACTGTTTTTT.

In this sample, this clonotype turned up many times. The chain has TRBV29-1 and TRBJ2-3, with 10 bases identical to TRBD2. The CDR3 is 15 residues long. After removal of 3 bases from V and 6 bases from J, the junction contained 9 bases not matched to a gene. Per germline, CDR1 SQVTM and CDR2 ANQGSEA. CDR3 residues: CSVDSLAGVRDTQYF. In nucleotides, the CDR3 is TGCAGCGTTGATAGTCTAGCGGGAGTTAGGGATACGCAGTATTTT.

The chain has TRBV12-3 or TRBV12-4 and TRBJ2-5, with TRBD1 matching 9 bases. The CDR3 covers 13 residues. V lost 5 bases to trimming and J lost 14 bases; unmatched junction nucleotides: 12. For the CDR3, the DNA is TGTGCCAGCAGTGCCGGACAGGGGCCCTCTCGCTACTTC. Its protein is CASSAGQGPSRYF.

V gene TRBV20-1 combines with J gene TRBJ2-1; no definite D call. Trimming took off 4 bases at V and 4 bases at J, with 8 bases between the two ends. This CDR3 is 12 amino acids long. In germline, CDR1 is DFQATT, CDR2 SNEGSKA (reference sequence). The CDR3 region is CSAKGFYNEQFF. The CDR3 DNA sequence: TGCAGTGCTAAAGGCTTTTACAATGAGCAGTTCTTC.

This clonotype was recorded a few times. V is TRBV10-3 and J is TRBJ1-2, with unresolved D. Germline V gene lookup returns CDR1 ENHRY and CDR2 SYGVKD. V gave up 0 bases and J gave up 4 bases, with 9 bases separating them. The CDR3 sequence is 14 residues long. The CDR3 reads CAISESPEGYGYTF. The CDR3 bases are TGTGCCATCAGTGAGTCCCCTGAGGGCTATGGCTACACCTTC.

This clonotype occurred many times. The chain is built from TRBV12-3 or TRBV12-4 and TRBJ2-3, with D unclear. CDR3 length: 11 amino acids. Trimming left V 6 bases short and J 7 bases short, with 8 bases between. The CDR3, as DNA: TGTGCCAGCAGCCAGAGGAATACGCAGTATTTT. Its translation: CASSQRNTQYF.

This chain joins TRBV6-1 and TRBJ2-1; D is perhaps TRBD1 (6 bases). The CDR3 covers 14 residues. Germline lookup yields CDR1 MNHNS and CDR2 SASEGT. The V end lost 7 bases, the J end lost 5 bases, and 15 bases lay between the germline ends. The CDR3: CASIKGQGNNEQFF. DNA of the CDR3: TGTGCCAGCATTAAGGGGCAGGGGAACAATGAGCAGTTCTTC.